This entry features one T cell receptor (beta chain) sequence. Its antigen is not identified. The junction shows a germline mismatch at one end, possibly a read error. Using genomic DNA as the template, TCR beta VDJ and CDR3 profiling was carried out. From the reads, TCRdb called clonotypes with MiXCR, one entry per CDR3 protein. Of about 200,000 distinct CDR3 sequences listed, 50% to 70% are singletons. The authors sequenced patients whose flow cytometry had shown CD8+CD57+ cell expansion. All participating patients were living with severe acquired aplastic anemia. The data were obtained in a study of CD8+CD57+ T cells in acquired aplastic anemia. Study-wide background: Quantities of DNA derived from sorted CD4+ and CD8+ cells averaged approximately 3 ug. Broader study findings: Patients and controls were found to share roughly 31 CD8+ CDR3 sequences.

Germline V gives CDR1 SGHRS, CDR2 YFSETQ. The CDR3 totals 12 residues. Sample: sorted CD4+, CD8+, or CD8+CD57+ T cells (not recorded which) from PBMCs. The clonotype was recovered from a human donor with aplastic anemia. The chain recombines TRBV5-1 with TRBJ1-5; 7 positions agree with TRBD1. The CDR3 DNA is TGTGCCAGCAGCGCGGGACAGCAGCCCCAGCATTTT. Its translation: CASSAGQQPQHF.